This T cell receptor beta chain came from a study of type 1 regulatory T cells (dated by TCRdb to the early 2020s). General notes on the study: An in vitro protocol by which a Tr1-enriched, alloantigen-specific CD4 T cell product named T-allo10 was generated was characterized in the study. T-allo10 was under clinical evaluation in patients with hematological malignancies receiving allogeneic hematopoietic stem cell transplantation.

In regard to this clonotype: Its antigen remains unidentified. Base-call qualities are not available, and no considerably larger clone is one nucleotide away.

What the research found in general, with its limitations: Tr1 cells showed a more restricted TCR repertoire than non-Tr1 cells, which the study interpreted as alloantigen-induced clonal expansion.

The CDR3, cysteine through phenylalanine, is 11 amino acids long. The DNA shown is the 33-base CDR3, in frame from base 1. Between the V and J ends, shortened by 4 bases and 6 bases respectively, the junction contains 7 bases. The germline V gene gives CDR1 as MDHEN and CDR2 as SYDVKM. These reads were obtained on an Illumina MiSeq. TCRdb cleaned the public reads at Q25 with fastp, built clones with MiXCR and kept in-frame beta chains. Rows matching on CDR3 protein sequence are summarized as one entry with the most common DNA and genes. This sample comprises about 69,000 distinct CDR3 sequences, roughly 20% of them detected only once. The top ten constitute less than 10% of the sample.

The source is a human donor in good health. The chain is made from TRBV28 and TRBJ2-7; no D gene can be assigned with confidence. The specimen sequenced was cultured type 1 regulatory T (Tr1) cells, either the whole culture or a sorted fraction (not recorded which). The sample's cell subset or site label, decoded: type 1 regulatory T cells sorted from the T-allo10 product. The sequenced DNA: TGTGCCAGCAGTTCCCCCAGCGAGCAGTACTTC. Translated, this is CASSSPSEQYF. The full variable domain, with segments outside the CDR3 supplied by the reference TRBV28 and TRBJ2-7 proteins, appears as DVKVTQSSRYLVKRTGEKVFLECVQDMDHENMFWYRQDPGLGLRLIYFSYDVKMKEKGDIPEGYSVSREKKERFSLILESASTNQTSMYLCASSSPSEQYFGPGTRLTVT.